The 22 T cell receptor beta chains listed next were all sequenced from one sample in a study of blood T cell repertoires in COVID-19. TCRdb's table, derived via immunoSEQ multiplex PCR, lists solely in-frame clones and lacks some. The repertoire consists of 150,000 to 200,000 clones, with approximately 80% occurring once and the leading ten covering around 13%. The sequenced sample consisted of peripheral blood. The receptor set was obtained from a woman between 65 and 79 years old with COVID-19, enrolled during active disease.

The chain employs TRBV27 and TRBJ1-1; D gene ambiguous. Germline V gene sequence: CDR1 MNHEY, CDR2 SMNVEV (reference sequence). This CDR3 spans 13 amino acids. The V and J ends lost 8 bases and 7 bases respectively, with 17 bases between them. CDR3 in DNA: TGTGCCAGCTCCTACGGAGGCGCGAATGAAGCTTTCTTT. Its translation is CASSYGGANEAFF.

CDR3 sequence reads: CASSYASSGDYEQYF. CDR3 nucleotide sequence: TGTGCCAGCAGTTACGCGTCTAGCGGGGACTACGAGCAGTACTTC. The chain combines TRBV6-6 with TRBJ2-7; TRBD2 matches 9 bases. The ends lost 2 bases at V and 3 bases at J; junction bases unmatched: 5. Per germline, CDR1 MNHNY and CDR2 SVGAGI (reference sequence). The CDR3 covers 15 residues.

The CDR3 protein is CASSIGLAGTGGNEQFF. The CDR3 bases are TGTGCCAGTAGTATAGGGCTAGCGGGTACGGGGGGCAATGAGCAGTTCTTC. The chain joins TRBV19 to TRBJ2-1; 8 positions match TRBD2. V lost 1 base and J lost 6; bases outside the gene matches: 11. The CDR3 totals 17 residues. The germline gives CDR1 LNHDA, CDR2 SQIVND (reference sequence).

Only a few counts were recorded for this clone. The chain employs TRBV20-1 and TRBJ1-1; 7 nucleotides match TRBD1. Germline V gives CDR1 DFQATT, CDR2 SNEGSKA (reference sequence). Unmatched junction bases numbered 4, after V lost 4 bases and J lost 11 bases. The CDR3 covers 10 residues. The CDR3 DNA sequence: TGCAGTGCTACCCGACAGGGTGCTTTCTTT. This encodes CSATRQGAFF.

The gene calls are TRBV7-8 and TRBJ1-5, with 8 bases lining up with TRBD1. The CDR3 spans 14 residues. Trimming at V came to 5 bases and at J to 4 bases, leaving 4 bases not matched to a gene. The germline gives CDR1 SGHVS, CDR2 FQNEAQ. CDR3: CASSTQGGNQPQHF. Written as DNA, the CDR3 is TGTGCCAGCAGCACACAGGGGGGAAATCAGCCCCAGCATTTT.

The sample holds a few counts of this clone. The rearrangement uses TRBV30 and TRBJ1-5, with D unclear. The CDR3 consists of 14 residues. CDR1 and CDR2 (germline): GTSNPN, SVGIG (reference sequence). Trimming removed 1 base from V and 0 bases from J, with 7 bases in between. This CDR3 reads CAWSALNSNQPQHF. In DNA, the CDR3 is TGTGCCTGGAGTGCTCTAAATAGCAATCAGCCCCAGCATTTT.

This clone was picked up a small number of times. This sequence joins TRBV29-1 and TRBJ1-2; a possible D gene is TRBD1 (5 bases). This CDR3 region has 13 residues. Trimming removed 3 bases at V and 8 bases at J, with 16 bases between. CDR1 and CDR2 from the germline V gene are SQVTM and ANQGSEA. Written as DNA, the CDR3 is TGCAGCGTTGACCGTGGGGGGTTGGAGGGCTACACCTTC. This encodes CSVDRGGLEGYTF.

The chain employs TRBV5-6 and TRBJ2-3; D is perhaps TRBD1 (9 bases). CDR1 and CDR2 (germline): SGHDT, YYEEEE. This CDR3 has 17 amino acids. V gave up 0 bases and J gave up 9 bases, with 23 bases separating them. Here the CDR3 reads CASSLAAGGQGRWTQYF. The CDR3, as DNA: TGTGCCAGCAGCTTGGCCGCGGGGGGACAGGGTAGATGGACGCAGTATTTT. The entire variable domain, with the rest obtained from reference TRBV5-6 and TRBJ2-3, is as follows: DAGVTQSPTHLIKTRGQQVTLRCSPKSGHDTVSWYQQALGQGPQFIFQYYEEEERQRGNFPDRFSGHQFPNYSSELNVNALLLGDSALYLCASSLAAGGQGRWTQYFGPGTRLTVL.

This clone has a single count. This chain connects TRBV25-1 to TRBJ1-1; 7 nucleotides agree with TRBD1. After removal of 3 bases from V and 3 bases from J, the junction contained 7 bases not matched to a gene. This CDR3 comprises 15 residues. Germline V lookup: CDR1 MGHDK, CDR2 SYGVNS. The CDR3: CASSDLVGTDTEAFF. CDR3 in DNA: TGTGCCAGCAGTGATTTGGTCGGGACAGACACTGAAGCTTTCTTT.

This clone has just a few counts. Other nucleotide sequences in the sample specify the same CDR3. The J gene is TRBJ1-2, the V gene TRBV6-5; 7 nucleotides match TRBD1. V was pared by 6 bases and J by 4 bases, with 5 bases of the junction left unmatched. The CDR3 runs to 13 residues. The germline CDR1 and CDR2 sequences are MNHEY and SVGAGI. CDR3 nucleotides: TGTGCCAGCAGGTCGACAGGGCTCTATGGCTACACCTTC. The encoded protein is CASRSTGLYGYTF.

This sequence joins TRBV20-1 and TRBJ1-2, with D perhaps matching TRBD1 (6 bases). CDR3 length equals 15 residues. Deletions cut 3 bases from V and 4 bases from J, with 18 bases between. Germline CDR1 DFQATT, CDR2 SNEGSKA (reference sequence). The CDR3 DNA follows: TGCAGTGCTAGTCGACGTGCAGGGGTTTCCTATGGCTACACCTTC. Encoded protein: CSASRRAGVSYGYTF.

The chain is built from TRBV2 and TRBJ1-2, with TRBD1 matching over 7 bases. This CDR3 has 13 amino acids. Germline values: CDR1 SNHLY, CDR2 FYNNEI. Germline trimming cut 6 bases from V and 4 bases from J; bases unmatched to any gene: 5. This CDR3 reads CASSGDSVYGYTF. The CDR3 DNA reads as TGTGCCAGCAGCGGGGACAGCGTCTATGGCTACACCTTC.

This clone was found many times. The rearrangement joins TRBV11-2 to TRBJ1-1; 7 nucleotides line up with TRBD1. Trimming removed 5 bases from V and 2 bases from J; junction bases left unmatched: 11. CDR1 and CDR2 (germline): SGHAT, FQNNGV. The CDR3 has 16 residues. For the CDR3, the DNA is TGTGCCAGCAGCCTGCAATGGGGACAGAGAAACACTGAAGCTTTCTTT. As protein: CASSLQWGQRNTEAFF.

J is TRBJ1-4 and V is TRBV29-1, with no clear D. The V end was cut by 4 bases, the J end by 3 bases, with 9 bases between. Germline lookup yields CDR1 SQVTM and CDR2 ANQGSEA. This CDR3 region has 13 residues. The CDR3 DNA follows: TGCAGCGTTGTAAGCGCCTCTAATGAAAAACTGTTTTTT. As protein: CSVVSASNEKLFF. Drawing the rest from reference TRBV29-1 and TRBJ1-4, the complete variable domain is SAVISQKPSRDICQRGTSLTIQCQVDSQVTMMFWYRQQPGQSLTLIATANQGSEATYESGFVIDKFPISRPNLTFSTLTVSNMSPEDSSIYLCSVVSASNEKLFFGSGTQLSVL.

The gene calls are TRBV14 and TRBJ2-3, with 11 bases lining up with TRBD2. V lost 4 bases, J lost 6 bases, and 3 bases stayed unmatched. The CDR3 totals 14 residues. Germline V gene sequence: CDR1 SGHDN, CDR2 FVKESK. Here the CDR3 DNA reads TGTGCCAGCAGCCCCATAGCGGGAGGGGATACGCAGTATTTT. As protein: CASSPIAGGDTQYF.

J is TRBJ2-1 and V is TRBV11-1, with TRBD2 identical over 9 bases. V lost 3 bases to trimming and J lost 2 bases; unmatched junction nucleotides: 5. Germline CDR1 and CDR2: SGHAT and FQDESV (reference sequence). The CDR3 sequence is 16 residues long. CDR3 bases: TGTGCCAGCAGCTTGGGGCGGGGGGGCACCTACAATGAGCAGTTCTTC. This encodes CASSLGRGGTYNEQFF. The entire variable domain, with the rest obtained from reference TRBV11-1 and TRBJ2-1, is as follows: EAEVAQSPRYKITEKSQAVAFWCDPISGHATLYWYRQILGQGPELLVQFQDESVVDDSQLPKDRFSAERLKGVDSTLKIQPAELGDSAMYLCASSLGRGGTYNEQFFGPGTRLTVL.

This clone appeared a few times. The chain uses TRBV10-3 and TRBJ1-1; D perhaps matches TRBD1 (5 bases). V was clipped by 10 bases and J by 3 bases, with 15 bases between them. The CDR3 runs 13 residues. The germline V gene encodes CDR1 ENHRY and CDR2 SYGVKD. The CDR3 DNA is TGTGCCACTTCCCCCCGGGGGGACACTGAAGCTTTCTTT. Amino acids: CATSPRGDTEAFF.

The sample holds one count of this clone. This sequence joins TRBV5-1 and TRBJ1-2; 8 bases are a match to TRBD1. Germline loops: CDR1 SGHRS, CDR2 YFSETQ. The V gene end was trimmed by 5 bases and the J gene end by 8 bases; junction bases not matched to a gene: 14. This CDR3 comprises 15 residues. DNA of the CDR3: TGCGCCAGCAGTCTTCAGGACAGGGTGAAGACCGGCTACACCTTC. Translated, it gives CASSLQDRVKTGYTF.

The chain couples TRBV9 to TRBJ2-3, with D tentatively TRBD1 (6 bases). The V end was cut by 0 bases, the J end by 0 bases, with 11 bases between. The CDR3 spans 16 residues. Germline CDR1 SGDLS, CDR2 YYNGEE. This CDR3 reads CASSVDGQISTDTQYF. CDR3 DNA sequence: TGTGCCAGCAGCGTAGACGGACAGATTAGCACAGATACGCAGTATTTT.

This clone was seen only a few times. CDR3 residues: CASSQQAHSPLHF. Written as DNA, the CDR3 is TGTGCCAGCAGCCAACAGGCTCACTCACCCCTCCACTTT. The genes are TRBV3-1 (or the pseudogene TRBV3-2) and TRBJ1-6; D uncertain. The CDR3 spans 13 residues. The V gene lost 2 bases and the J gene lost 10 bases, with 9 bases spanning the gap. The V gene's germline CDR1 is LGHDT and CDR2 YNNKEL (reference sequence).

The chain has TRBV18 and TRBJ1-1, with a possible D match to TRBD1 (6 bases). Looked up from germline, CDR1 is KGHSH and CDR2 is LQKENI. V was pared by 2 bases and J by 11 bases, with 15 bases between. The CDR3 consists of 13 residues. DNA of the CDR3: TGTGCCAGCTCACCAGATTCGGGGGGGCCGGCTTTCTTT. This gives the protein CASSPDSGGPAFF. Looking up the rest from reference TRBV18 and TRBJ1-1 gives the full variable domain: NAGVMQNPRHLVRRRGQEARLRCSPMKGHSHVYWYRQLPEEGLKFMVYLQKENIIDESGMPKERFSAEFPKEGPSILRIQQVVRGDSAAYFCASSPDSGGPAFFGQGTRLTVV.

The V and J genes are TRBV10-3 and TRBJ1-1; 9 positions agree with TRBD1. With V trimmed by 6 bases and J by 4 bases, 3 bases remained unmatched. The CDR3 extends over 13 amino acids. From germline, CDR1 is ENHRY and CDR2 SYGVKD. The CDR3 is CAIRPTGGTEAFF. CDR3 bases: TGTGCCATCAGACCGACAGGGGGCACTGAAGCTTTCTTT.